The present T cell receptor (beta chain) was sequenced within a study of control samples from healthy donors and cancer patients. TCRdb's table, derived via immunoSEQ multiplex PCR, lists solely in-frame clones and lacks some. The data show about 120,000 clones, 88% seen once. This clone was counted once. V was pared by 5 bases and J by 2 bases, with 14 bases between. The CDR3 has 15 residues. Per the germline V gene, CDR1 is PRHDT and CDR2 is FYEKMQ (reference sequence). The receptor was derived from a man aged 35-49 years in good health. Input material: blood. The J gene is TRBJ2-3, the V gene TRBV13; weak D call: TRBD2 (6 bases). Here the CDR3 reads CASSPRTKLTDTQYF. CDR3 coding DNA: TGTGCCAGCAGCCCAAGGACTAAGCTCACAGATACGCAGTATTTT.